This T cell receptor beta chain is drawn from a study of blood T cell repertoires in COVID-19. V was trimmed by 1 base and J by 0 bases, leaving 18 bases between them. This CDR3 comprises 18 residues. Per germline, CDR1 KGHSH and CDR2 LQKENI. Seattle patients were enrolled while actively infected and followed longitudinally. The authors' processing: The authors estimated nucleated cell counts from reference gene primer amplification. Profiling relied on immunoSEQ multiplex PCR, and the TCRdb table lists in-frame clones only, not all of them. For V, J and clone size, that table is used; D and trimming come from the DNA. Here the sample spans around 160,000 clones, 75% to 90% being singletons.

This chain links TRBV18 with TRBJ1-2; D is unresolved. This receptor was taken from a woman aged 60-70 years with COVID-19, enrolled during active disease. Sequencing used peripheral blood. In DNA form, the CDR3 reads TGTGCCAGCTCACCACGGGTTTTGTCCCGGGAAGCTAACTATGGCTACACCTTC. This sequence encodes CASSPRVLSREANYGYTF.